The 15 T cell receptor beta chains listed next were all sequenced from one sample in a study of blood T cell repertoires in COVID-19. Libraries were prepared by immunoSEQ multiplex PCR; TCRdb keeps only in-frame clonotypes and omits some of them. Of over 200,000 clones listed, 65% to 85% are singletons. The sample taken for sequencing was peripheral blood. The receptors here all came from a woman aged 50 to 60 with acute or convalescent COVID-19.

This clone was seen many times. The chain recombines TRBV2 with TRBJ2-7; TRBD1 matches at 7 bases. The V and J ends lost 5 bases and 3 bases, in that order; junction bases with no gene match: 7. Per germline, CDR1 SNHLY and CDR2 FYNNEI. There are 14 residues in the CDR3. This CDR3 reads CASSQQGMFYEQYF. The CDR3 coding sequence is TGTGCCAGCAGTCAACAGGGGATGTTCTACGAGCAGTACTTC.

V gene TRBV19 combines with J gene TRBJ1-1; weak D call: TRBD1 (5 bases). Germline CDR1 and CDR2: LNHDA and SQIVND (reference sequence). Deletions cut 6 bases from V and 7 bases from J, with 15 bases between. CDR3 size: 13 residues. The CDR3 is CASSLMGDYEAFF. CDR3 DNA: TGTGCCAGTAGCCTCATGGGGGACTATGAAGCTTTCTTT. Filled out from reference TRBV19 and TRBJ1-1, the complete variable domain reads DGGITQSPKYLFRKEGQNVTLSCEQNLNHDAMYWYRQDPGQGLRLIYYSQIVNDFQKGDIAEGYSVSREKKESFPLTVTSAQKNPTAFYLCASSLMGDYEAFFGQGTRLTVV.

The chain uses TRBV2 and TRBJ2-6, with D possibly being TRBD2 (6 bases). The CDR3 contains 15 residues. The V end lost 6 bases, the J end lost 2 bases, and 11 bases lay between the germline ends. Germline assignment: CDR1 SNHLY and CDR2 FYNNEI. The CDR3 nucleotides read TGTGCCAGCAGGGTTGGGGGGACTGGGGCCAACGTCCTGACTTTC. This sequence encodes CASRVGGTGANVLTF.

The gene calls are TRBV11-2 and TRBJ2-1; no firm D call. The CDR3 covers 15 residues. Germline CDR1 SGHAT, CDR2 FQNNGV. V lost 1 base and J lost 10, with 17 bases in between. As DNA, the CDR3 is TGTGCCAGCAGCTTAGCGGCGAGCCCCGCCAGGGAGCAGTTCTTC. Translating gives CASSLAASPAREQFF.

The J gene is TRBJ1-3, the V gene TRBV30, with D possibly being TRBD1 (5 bases). Trimming took 4 bases from V and 0 from J, leaving 10 bases between them. Germline values: CDR1 GTSNPN, CDR2 SVGIG (reference sequence). The length of the CDR3 is 14 residues. The chain's CDR3 is CAWTPTGSGNTIYF. Written as DNA, the CDR3 is TGTGCCTGGACTCCAACAGGCTCTGGAAACACCATATATTTT.

The genes are TRBV12-3 or TRBV12-4 and TRBJ1-2; D unresolved. The CDR3 spans 13 residues. The V and J ends lost 3 bases and 8 bases respectively, with 13 bases between them. CDR3 amino acids: CASSFLTPAGYTF. CDR3 DNA sequence: TGTGCCAGCAGTTTTCTGACTCCTGCGGGCTACACCTTC.

The chain couples TRBV28 to TRBJ1-5; 8 bases align to TRBD1. Trimming took 0 bases from V and 5 from J; bases not matched to a gene: 6. This CDR3 is built from 16 residues. Germline assignment: CDR1 MDHEN and CDR2 SYDVKM. The CDR3 bases are TGTGCCAGCAGTTTATGGGCAGGGGGCACTCATCAGCCCCAGCATTTT. This sequence encodes CASSLWAGGTHQPQHF. Full variable domain (remainder filled in from reference TRBV28 and TRBJ1-5): DVKVTQSSRYLVKRTGEKVFLECVQDMDHENMFWYRQDPGLGLRLIYFSYDVKMKEKGDIPEGYSVSREKKERFSLILESASTNQTSMYLCASSLWAGGTHQPQHFGDGTRLSIL.

The V call is TRBV5-1, the J call TRBJ2-3; 12 bases match TRBD2. This CDR3 has 15 residues. V lost 3 bases, J lost 1 base, and 0 bases stayed unmatched. The germline V gene has CDR1 SGHRS and CDR2 YFSETQ. The CDR3 here is CASSWTSGGTDTQYF. CDR3 DNA: TGCGCCAGCAGCTGGACTAGCGGGGGCACAGATACGCAGTATTTT.

This chain links TRBV5-1 with TRBJ1-1; 7 nucleotides agree with TRBD1. Germline V CDR1 and CDR2: SGHRS, YFSETQ. Trimming at V came to 0 bases and at J to 1 base, leaving 9 bases not matched to a gene. This CDR3 has 17 amino acids. The CDR3: CASSLGWTGRKNTEAFF. In nucleotides, the CDR3 is TGCGCCAGCAGCTTGGGCTGGACAGGACGGAAGAACACTGAAGCTTTCTTT.

The gene calls are TRBV27 and TRBJ2-1, with a possible D match to TRBD2 (5 bases). Between the trimmed V and J ends, which lost 3 bases and 3 bases, there was a span of 12 bases. CDR1 is MNHEY and CDR2 is SMNVEV in the germline V gene (reference sequence). The CDR3 is made up of 15 amino acids. The CDR3: CASSLVKRVYNEQFF. CDR3 in DNA: TGTGCCAGCAGTTTGGTTAAGAGGGTCTACAATGAGCAGTTCTTC.

This clone has only a few counts. The rearrangement joins TRBV7-2 to TRBJ2-3, with a possible D match to TRBD1 (6 bases). In germline, CDR1 is SGHTA, CDR2 FQGNSA. The V gene lost 5 bases and the J gene lost 1 base, with 16 bases spanning the gap. The CDR3 runs to 16 residues. In DNA form, the CDR3 reads TGTGCCAGCAGCGCTGGACAGCTCGGCGGCACAGATACGCAGTATTTT. It codes for CASSAGQLGGTDTQYF.

The chain employs TRBV2 and TRBJ2-7; D gene unclear. This CDR3 is 12 amino acids long. V was clipped by 7 bases and J by 4 bases, with 11 bases between them. The germline V gene encodes CDR1 SNHLY and CDR2 FYNNEI. CDR3 coding DNA: TGTGCCAGCACAGGCGACCAGTACGAGCAGTACTTC. This encodes CASTGDQYEQYF.

The chain couples TRBV3-1 (or the pseudogene TRBV3-2) to TRBJ2-7, with no clear D. Germline V gene sequence: CDR1 LGHDT, CDR2 YNNKEL (reference sequence). The CDR3 loop spans 14 amino acids. The V end lost 4 bases, the J end lost 0 bases, and 10 bases lay between the germline ends. The CDR3 DNA sequence: TGTGCCAGCAGCCCGATGACTGACTCCTACGAGCAGTACTTC. Residues: CASSPMTDSYEQYF.

This clone was seen only a few times. This sequence joins TRBV28 and TRBJ1-3, with unresolved D. The CDR3 contains 15 residues. From germline, CDR1 is MDHEN and CDR2 SYDVKM. V was clipped by 6 bases and J by 2 bases, with 14 bases between them. The CDR3 sequence: CASSTGSFAGNTIYF. The DNA of the CDR3 is TGTGCCAGCAGCACCGGGTCCTTTGCTGGAAACACCATATATTTT.

The chain is built from TRBV18 and TRBJ1-2; 7 positions agree with TRBD1. The junction had 14 bases not matched to a gene; V was cut back by 6 bases and J by 4 bases. Germline V gene lookup returns CDR1 KGHSH and CDR2 LQKENI. The CDR3 contains 16 residues. The CDR3 DNA reads TGTGCCAGCTCCCCAACCAGGGACAGTGGGGGCTATGGCTACACCTTC. Protein product: CASSPTRDSGGYGYTF.